The TCR beta chain described here comes from a study of Ad26.COV2.S vaccination and SARS-CoV-2 variants. Study context: Among those in the COV1001 Ad26.COV2.S trial arm was the donor.

On this clone: Antigen: not known.

V lost 4 bases and J 7 bases, leaving 22 bases between the germline ends. Germline CDR1 PRHDT, CDR2 FYEKMQ (reference sequence). The CDR3 covers 16 residues. Method: immunoSEQ multiplex PCR; TCRdb's copy keeps in-frame clones and lacks some. Of hundreds of thousands of clones listed, more than 75% were seen once; the top ten hold more than 3%. The treatment: some 19 received Ad26.COV2.S at low or high dose, single or two shots; 5 received placebo; per-sample allocation not given. On day 63 after the first injection, vaccine and placebo recipients gave samples. Study-level results: TCR breadth and depth estimates may have understated total T cell responses.

The sample consisted of peripheral blood, taken in a trial of Ad26.COV2.S vaccine versus placebo. The source is a person between 18 and 59 years old who received the Ad26.COV2.S COVID-19 vaccine or a placebo. This chain links TRBV13 with TRBJ2-5; D might be TRBD1 or TRBD2, each matching 6 bases. CDR3 DNA sequence: TGTGCCAGCAGCTCCTTATTGGGGGGCGCGAGGGGGACCCAGTACTTC. It yields the protein CASSSLLGGARGTQYF.